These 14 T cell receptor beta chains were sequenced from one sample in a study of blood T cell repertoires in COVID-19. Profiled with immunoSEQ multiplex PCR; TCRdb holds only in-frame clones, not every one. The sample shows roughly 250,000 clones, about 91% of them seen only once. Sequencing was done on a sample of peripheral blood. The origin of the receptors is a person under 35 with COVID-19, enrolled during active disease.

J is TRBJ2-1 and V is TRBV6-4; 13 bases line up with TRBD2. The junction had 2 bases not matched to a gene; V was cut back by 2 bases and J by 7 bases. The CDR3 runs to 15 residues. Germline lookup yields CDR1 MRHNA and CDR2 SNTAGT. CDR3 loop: CASSDGTSGANEQFF. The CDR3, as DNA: TGTGCCAGCAGTGACGGGACTAGCGGGGCTAATGAGCAGTTCTTC.

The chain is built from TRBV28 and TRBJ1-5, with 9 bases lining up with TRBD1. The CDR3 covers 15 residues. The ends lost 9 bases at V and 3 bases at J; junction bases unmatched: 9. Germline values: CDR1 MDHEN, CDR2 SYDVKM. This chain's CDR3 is CASSGTGRLNQPQHF. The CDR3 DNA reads TGTGCCAGTTCGGGGACAGGGCGCCTCAATCAGCCCCAGCATTTT.

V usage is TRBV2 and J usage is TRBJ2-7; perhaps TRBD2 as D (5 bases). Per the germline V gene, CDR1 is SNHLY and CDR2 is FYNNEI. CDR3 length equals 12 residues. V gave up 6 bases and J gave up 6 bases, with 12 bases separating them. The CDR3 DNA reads TGTGCCAGCAGGGTGGGAGCTGGCGAGCAGTACTTC. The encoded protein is CASRVGAGEQYF.

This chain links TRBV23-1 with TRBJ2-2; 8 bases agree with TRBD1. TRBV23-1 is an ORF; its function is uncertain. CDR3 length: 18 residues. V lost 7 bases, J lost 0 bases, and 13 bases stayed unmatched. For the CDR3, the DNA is TGCGCCAGCAAAATTCAGGGGGCAGGGCACACGAACACCGGGGAGCTGTTTTTT. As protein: CASKIQGAGHTNTGELFF.

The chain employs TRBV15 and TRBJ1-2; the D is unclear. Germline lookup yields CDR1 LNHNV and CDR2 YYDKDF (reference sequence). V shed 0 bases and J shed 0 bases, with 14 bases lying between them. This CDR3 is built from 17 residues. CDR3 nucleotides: TGTGCCACCAGCAGAGATCTAAGGGAGAGGGCTAACTATGGCTACACCTTC. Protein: CATSRDLRERANYGYTF.

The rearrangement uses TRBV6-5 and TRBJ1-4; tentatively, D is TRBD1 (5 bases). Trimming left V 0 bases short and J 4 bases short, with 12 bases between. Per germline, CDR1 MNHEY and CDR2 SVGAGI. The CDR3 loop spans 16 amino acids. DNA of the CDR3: TGTGCCAGCAGTTACTCCGGGGGAACTTTTAATGAAAAACTGTTTTTT. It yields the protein CASSYSGGTFNEKLFF.

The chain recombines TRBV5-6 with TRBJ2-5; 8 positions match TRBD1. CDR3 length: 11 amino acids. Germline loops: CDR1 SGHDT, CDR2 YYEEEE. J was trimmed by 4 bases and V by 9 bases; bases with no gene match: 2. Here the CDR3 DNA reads TGTGCCACTACAGGGGGAGAGACCCAGTACTTC. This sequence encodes CATTGGETQYF.

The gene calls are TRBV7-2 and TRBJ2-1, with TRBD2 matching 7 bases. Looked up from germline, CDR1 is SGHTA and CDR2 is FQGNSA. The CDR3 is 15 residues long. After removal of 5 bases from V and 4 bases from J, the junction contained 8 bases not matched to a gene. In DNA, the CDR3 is TGTGCCAGCAGCCGGACCGGGACTACATACAATGAGCAGTTCTTC. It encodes CASSRTGTTYNEQFF.

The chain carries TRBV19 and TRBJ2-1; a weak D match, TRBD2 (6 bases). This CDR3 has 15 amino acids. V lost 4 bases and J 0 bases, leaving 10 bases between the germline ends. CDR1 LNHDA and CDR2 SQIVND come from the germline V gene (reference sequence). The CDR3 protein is CASSTSASSYNEQFF. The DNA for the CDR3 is TGTGCCAGTAGTACTAGCGCAAGCTCCTACAATGAGCAGTTCTTC.

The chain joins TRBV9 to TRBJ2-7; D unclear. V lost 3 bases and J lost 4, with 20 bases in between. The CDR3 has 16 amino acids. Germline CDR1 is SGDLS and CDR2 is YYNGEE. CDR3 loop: CASSALPSERPYEQYF. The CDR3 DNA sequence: TGTGCCAGCAGCGCCCTACCCTCAGAGCGCCCTTACGAGCAGTACTTC.

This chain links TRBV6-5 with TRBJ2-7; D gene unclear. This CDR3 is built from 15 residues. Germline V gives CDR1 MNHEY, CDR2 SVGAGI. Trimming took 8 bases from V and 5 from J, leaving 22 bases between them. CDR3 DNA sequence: TGTGCCAGCTTCCCGACTCCCGATTATTTCAACGAGCAGTACTTC. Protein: CASFPTPDYFNEQYF.

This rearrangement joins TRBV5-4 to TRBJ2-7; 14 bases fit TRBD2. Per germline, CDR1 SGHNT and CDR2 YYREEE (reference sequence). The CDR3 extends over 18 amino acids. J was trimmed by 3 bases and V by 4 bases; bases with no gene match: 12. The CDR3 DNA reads TGTGCCAGCAGCACCGGTGGGACTAGCGGGAGTAGGCTCTACGAGCAGTACTTC. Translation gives CASSTGGTSGSRLYEQYF.

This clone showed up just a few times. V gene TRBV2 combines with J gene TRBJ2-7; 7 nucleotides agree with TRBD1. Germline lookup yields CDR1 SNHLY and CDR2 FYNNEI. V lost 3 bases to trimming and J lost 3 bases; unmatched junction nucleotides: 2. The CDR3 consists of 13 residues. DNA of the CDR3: TGTGCCAGCAGTGATGACAGGGTCTACGAGCAGTACTTC. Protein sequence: CASSDDRVYEQYF.

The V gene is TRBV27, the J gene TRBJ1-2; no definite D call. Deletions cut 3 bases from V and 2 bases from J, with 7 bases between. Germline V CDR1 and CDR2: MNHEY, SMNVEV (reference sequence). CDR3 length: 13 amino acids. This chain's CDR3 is CASSLGGNYGYTF. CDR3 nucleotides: TGTGCCAGCAGTTTGGGAGGGAACTATGGCTACACCTTC.